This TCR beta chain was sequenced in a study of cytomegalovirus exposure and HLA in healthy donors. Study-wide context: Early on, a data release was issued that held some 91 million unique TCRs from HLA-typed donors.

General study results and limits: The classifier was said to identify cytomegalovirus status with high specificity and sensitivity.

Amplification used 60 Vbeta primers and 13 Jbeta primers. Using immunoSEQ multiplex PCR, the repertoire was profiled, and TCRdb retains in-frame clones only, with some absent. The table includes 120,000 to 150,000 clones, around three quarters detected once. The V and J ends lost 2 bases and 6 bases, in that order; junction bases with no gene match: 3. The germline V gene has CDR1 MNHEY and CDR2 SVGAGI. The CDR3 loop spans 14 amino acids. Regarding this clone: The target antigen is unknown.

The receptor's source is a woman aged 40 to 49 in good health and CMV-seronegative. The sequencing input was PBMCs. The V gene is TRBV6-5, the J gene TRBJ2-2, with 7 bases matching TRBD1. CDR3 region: CASSYQDRAGELFF. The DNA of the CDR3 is TGTGCCAGCAGTTACCAAGACAGGGCCGGGGAGCTGTTTTTT.